The present entry profiles one T cell receptor (beta chain) with its context. CDR3 length equals 16 residues. Germline V gene sequence: CDR1 MGHRA, CDR2 YSYEKL. The ends lost 1 base at V and 5 bases at J; junction bases unmatched: 3. The record originates from a study of OX40 agonist ivuxolimab in advanced cancers. The repertoire was sequenced with immunoSEQ multiplex PCR; TCRdb's copy has only in-frame clones and lacks some. The sample has some 50,000 clones, about 88% seen once. Sequenced material: CD4+ or CD8+ T cells sorted from blood, taken in a trial of the OX40 agonist ivuxolimab. The rearrangement uses TRBV4-1 and TRBJ2-3; 13 bases align to TRBD2. The sequence derives from an adult with an advanced solid tumor such as melanoma, head and neck, liver or kidney cancer. CDR3 nucleotide sequence: TGCGCCAGCAGCCAAGGGACTAGCGGGAGCGGAGATACGCAGTATTTT. Translation: CASSQGTSGSGDTQYF.